These T cell receptor beta chains were read from a single sample in a study of identical twins. Via MiXCR, TCRdb re-called the 5' RACE reads, giving one row per CDR3 protein. The sample lists roughly 1,500,000 distinct CDR3 sequences; about 32% were seen once. Input material: cord blood. The source is a newborn girl in good health. CDR3s include the opening cysteine and the closing phenylalanine or tryptophan. A D gene is named only where the DNA matches it firmly. The size entry is marked missing in some rows and otherwise reads once, few, many or a size class.

d_call | j_call | v_call | clone_size | cdr3_aa | cdr3_nt
TRBD2 | TRBJ2-1 | TRBV6-6 | - | CASGTCGGSDEQFF | TGTGCCAGCGGCACTTGCGGGGGGAGCGATGAGCAGTTCTTC
TRBD1 | TRBJ1-2 | TRBV10-3 | many | CAISEDPGTVYGYTF | TGTGCCATCAGTGAGGACCCCGGGACAGTCTATGGCTACACCTTC
- | TRBJ2-3 | TRBV21-1 | - | CASSNPVRQGIMKLTDTQYF | TGTGCCAGCAGCAATCCGGTGAGACAGGGAATTATGAAACTCACAGATACGCAGTATTTT
- | TRBJ1-2 | TRBV25-1 | few | CASSAGIRNYGYTF | TGTGCCAGCTCTGCAGGGATCCGAAACTATGGCTACACCTTC
- | TRBJ2-3 | TRBV13 | once | CTSSLGPTDTQYF | TGTACCAGCAGCTTAGGTCCCACAGATACGCAGTATTTT
- | TRBJ1-1 | TRBV3-1 | - | CATVPVAGTEAFF | TGTGCCACCGTTCCGGTCGCGGGCACTGAAGCTTTCTTT
- | TRBJ2-3 | TRBV7-2 | - | CASSLNPPQLGTDTQYF | TGTGCCAGCAGCTTAAATCCCCCGCAATTAGGCACAGATACGCAGTATTTT
- | TRBJ2-1 | TRBV6-2/TRBV6-3 | few | CASSYSRGGLGNEQFF | TGTGCCAGCAGTTACTCGAGGGGGGGCCTGGGGAATGAGCAGTTCTTC
- | TRBJ1-3 | TRBV4-1 | - | CASSQDSNSGNTIYF | TGCGCCAGCAGCCAAGATAGCAACTCTGGAAACACCATATATTTT
TRBD1 | TRBJ1-1 | TRBV27 | - | CASSGTGRRNTEAFF | TGTGCCAGCAGTGGGACAGGGCGAAGGAACACTGAAGCTTTCTTT
TRBD1 | TRBJ2-1 | TRBV11-2 | - | CASSSQPGQGRRRGSYNEQFF | TGTGCCAGCAGCTCTCAGCCGGGACAGGGACGGCGGAGGGGGTCCTACAATGAGCAGTTCTTC
- | TRBJ1-1 | TRBV12-3/TRBV12-4 | - | CASIQTTNTEAFF | TGTGCCAGCATCCAGACAACGAACACTGAAGCTTTCTTT
TRBD1 | TRBJ2-7 | TRBV10-3 | many | CAISEGQGPYEQYF | TGTGCCATCAGTGAGGGACAGGGGCCCTACGAGCAGTACTTC
- | TRBJ1-5 | TRBV6-1 | - | CASSEAGPNQPQHF | TGTGCCAGCAGTGAAGCAGGGCCCAATCAGCCCCAGCATTTT
TRBD1 | TRBJ1-2 | TRBV7-9 | - | CASSLVGGVYGCTF | TGTGCCAGCAGCTTAGTAGGGGGCGTCTATGGCTGCACCTTC
- | TRBJ2-1 | TRBV24-1 | - | CATSDFLGGNEQFF | TGTGCCACCAGTGATTTTTTGGGGGGCAATGAGCAGTTCTTC
TRBD2 | TRBJ2-1 | TRBV4-2 | - | CASSQAGTNGVEQFF | TGTGCCAGCAGCCAGGCCGGGACTAATGGGGTTGAGCAGTTCTTC
- | TRBJ1-2 | TRBV5-8 | - | CASSLEQGGRGNYGYTF | TGTGCCAGCAGCTTGGAGCAAGGTGGCAGGGGAAACTATGGCTACACCTTC
- | TRBJ2-2 | TRBV24-1 | - | CATSDRVGELFF | TGTGCCACCAGTGACAGGGTAGGGGAGCTGTTTTTT
- | TRBJ2-7 | TRBV20-1 | few | CSAWTYGITSYEQYF | TGCAGTGCTTGGACGTATGGGATAACGTCCTACGAGCAGTACTTC
TRBD1 | TRBJ1-1 | TRBV7-9 | - | CASSLKGQEGLNTEAFF | TGTGCCAGCAGCTTGAAAGGACAGGAGGGGTTGAACACTGAAGCTTTCTTT
TRBD2 | TRBJ2-7 | TRBV20-1 | - | CSARAPSGNYNEQYF | TGCAGTGCTAGAGCCCCTAGCGGGAACTACAATGAGCAGTACTTC
TRBD2 | TRBJ2-1 | TRBV10-3 | - | CAISVSSGREYNEQFF | TGTGCCATCAGTGTATCTAGCGGGCGAGAATACAATGAGCAGTTCTTC
TRBD2 | TRBJ2-5 | TRBV28 | few | CASSLWDAGTSGIETQYF | TGTGCCAGCAGTTTATGGGATGCCGGGACTAGCGGGATTGAGACCCAGTACTTC
TRBD2 | TRBJ2-7 | TRBV5-1 | - | CASSLLPGGSYEQYF | TGCGCCAGCAGCCTTCTGCCGGGAGGGTCCTACGAGCAGTACTTC
- | TRBJ1-4 | TRBV5-1 | - | CASSDPAGNSEKLFF | TGCGCCAGCAGCGACCCGGCAGGGAATTCCGAAAAACTGTTTTTT
TRBD2 | TRBJ2-7 | TRBV6-9 | - | CASSYRLAFSYEQYF | TGTGCCAGCAGTTATAGACTAGCATTTTCCTACGAGCAGTACTTC
- | TRBJ2-1 | TRBV30 | - | CAWTRIEPHNEQFF | TGTGCCTGGACCCGGATAGAACCCCACAATGAGCAGTTCTTC
- | TRBJ2-3 | TRBV29-1 | many | CSVVVFSTQYF | TGCAGCGTTGTGGTGTTTTCTACGCAGTATTTT
TRBD2 | TRBJ2-1 | TRBV24-1 | few | CATSGRAGGSNEQFF | TGTGCCACCAGTGGCCGAGCGGGGGGGTCCAATGAGCAGTTCTTC